This T cell receptor (beta chain) was captured in a study of patients and donors after allogeneic stem cell transplantation. The CDR3 totals 13 residues. Trimming took 4 bases from V and 5 from J; bases not matched to a gene: 5. CDR1 and CDR2 from the germline V gene are SGDLS and YYNGEE. TCRdb independently ran MiXCR on the RT-PCR reads; one entry per CDR3 protein. Of around 200,000 distinct CDR3 sequences in the sample, around two fifths are singletons; the top ten hold approximately 10%. This clonotype was counted many times. The material sequenced was blood, either unsorted or a sorted T cell fraction (not recorded which). The J gene is TRBJ1-1, the V gene TRBV9; TRBD1 aligns across 7 bases. The sequence came from a human donor who was either an allogeneic HSCT recipient or a stem cell or donor lymphocyte infusion donor (not recorded which). It is not recorded whose cells these are; they may come from a transplant donor. The CDR3 nucleotides read TGTGCCAGCAGCACAGGGGTACGGACTGAAGCTTTCTTT. It specifies CASSTGVRTEAFF.